This record concerns one T cell receptor (beta chain) sequence. This sample was included in a study of T cell responses to AZD1222 COVID-19 vaccine. Sequencing was performed with immunoSEQ multiplex PCR; in TCRdb, only in-frame clones are kept and a portion is missing. The sample carries some 83,000 clones, over 75% recorded once. The CDR3 is 18 amino acids. The V gene's germline CDR1 is SGHNT and CDR2 YENEEA. V shed 5 bases, J shed 2 bases, and the junction held 17 bases outside the gene matches. V gene TRBV11-3 combines with J gene TRBJ1-1; 7 bases line up with TRBD1. Sequencing used peripheral blood, obtained 28 days after the second AZD1222 dose. This receptor was identified in an adult who received the AZD1222 COVID-19 vaccine. The CDR3 DNA sequence: TGTGCCAGCAGCATGGGACAGCCCATACAGTCTATAAACACTGAAGCTTTCTTT. Protein sequence: CASSMGQPIQSINTEAFF.